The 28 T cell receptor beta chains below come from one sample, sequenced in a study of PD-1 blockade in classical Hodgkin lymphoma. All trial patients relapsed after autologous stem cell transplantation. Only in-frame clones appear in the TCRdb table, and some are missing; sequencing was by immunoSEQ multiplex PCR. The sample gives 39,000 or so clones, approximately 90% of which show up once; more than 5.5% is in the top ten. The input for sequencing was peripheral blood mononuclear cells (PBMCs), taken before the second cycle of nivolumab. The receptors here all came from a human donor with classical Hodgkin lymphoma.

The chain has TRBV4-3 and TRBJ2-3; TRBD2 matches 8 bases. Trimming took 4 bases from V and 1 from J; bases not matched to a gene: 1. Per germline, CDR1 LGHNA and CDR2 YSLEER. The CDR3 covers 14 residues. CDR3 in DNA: TGCGCCAGCAGCCCGGGACTAGGCACAGATACGCAGTATTTT. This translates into CASSPGLGTDTQYF.

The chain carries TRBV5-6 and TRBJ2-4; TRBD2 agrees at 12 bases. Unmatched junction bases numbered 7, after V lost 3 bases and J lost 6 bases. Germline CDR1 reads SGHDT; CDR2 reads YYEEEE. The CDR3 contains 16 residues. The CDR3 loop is CASSSSSGGAVNIQYF. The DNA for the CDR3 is TGTGCCAGCAGCTCCTCTAGCGGGGGGGCGGTAAACATTCAGTACTTC.

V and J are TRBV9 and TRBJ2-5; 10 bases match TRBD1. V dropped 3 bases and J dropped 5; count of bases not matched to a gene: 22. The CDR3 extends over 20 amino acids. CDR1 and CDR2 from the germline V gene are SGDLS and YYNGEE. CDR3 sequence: CASSEGTPGQGFRITETQYF. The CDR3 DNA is TGTGCCAGCAGCGAGGGGACCCCGGGACAGGGGTTTAGGATAACGGAGACCCAGTACTTC. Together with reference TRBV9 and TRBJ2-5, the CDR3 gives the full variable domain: DSGVTQTPKHLITATGQRVTLRCSPRSGDLSVYWYQQSLDQGLQFLIQYYNGEERAKGNILERFSAQQFPDLHSELNLSSLELGDSALYFCASSEGTPGQGFRITETQYFGPGTRLLVL.

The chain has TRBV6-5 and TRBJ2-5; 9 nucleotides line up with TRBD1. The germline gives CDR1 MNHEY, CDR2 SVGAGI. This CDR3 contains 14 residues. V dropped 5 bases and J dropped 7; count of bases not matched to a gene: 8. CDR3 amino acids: CASSGTGRGGTQYF. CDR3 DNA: TGTGCCAGCAGTGGGACAGGGAGGGGTGGGACCCAGTACTTC.

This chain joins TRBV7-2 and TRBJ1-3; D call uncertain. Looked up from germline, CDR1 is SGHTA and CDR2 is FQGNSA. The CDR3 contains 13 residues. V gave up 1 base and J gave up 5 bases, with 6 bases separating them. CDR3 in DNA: TGTGCCAGCAGCTTAGAAGTAAGAAACACCATATATTTT. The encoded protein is CASSLEVRNTIYF.

CDR3 loop: CASSRDSPGPEAFF. CDR3 coding DNA: TGCGCCAGCAGCCGGGACTCACCTGGGCCTGAAGCTTTCTTT. V usage is TRBV5-1 and J usage is TRBJ1-1; tentative D call: TRBD1 (5 bases). The germline V and J ends were trimmed by 4 bases and 6 bases, with 16 bases remaining between them. The CDR3 contains 14 residues. The germline V gene encodes CDR1 SGHRS and CDR2 YFSETQ.

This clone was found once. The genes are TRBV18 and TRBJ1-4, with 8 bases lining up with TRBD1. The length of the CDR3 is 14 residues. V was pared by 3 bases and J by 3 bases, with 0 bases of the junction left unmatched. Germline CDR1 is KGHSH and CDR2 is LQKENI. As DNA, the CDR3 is TGTGCCAGCTCACCGACAGGGGCTAATGAAAAACTGTTTTTT. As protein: CASSPTGANEKLFF.

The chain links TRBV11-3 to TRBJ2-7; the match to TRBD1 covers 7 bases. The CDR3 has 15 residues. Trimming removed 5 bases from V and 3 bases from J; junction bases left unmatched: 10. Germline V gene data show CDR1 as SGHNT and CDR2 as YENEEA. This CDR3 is CASSPSTGKGYEQYF. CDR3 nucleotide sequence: TGTGCCAGCAGCCCCTCGACAGGGAAGGGCTACGAGCAGTACTTC.

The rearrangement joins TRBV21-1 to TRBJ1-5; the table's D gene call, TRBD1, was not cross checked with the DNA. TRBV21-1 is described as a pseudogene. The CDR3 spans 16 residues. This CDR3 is CASSLQGAVSNQPQHF. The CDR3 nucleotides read TGTGCCAGCAGCTTACAGGGGGCAGTTAGCAATCAGCCCCAGCATTTT.

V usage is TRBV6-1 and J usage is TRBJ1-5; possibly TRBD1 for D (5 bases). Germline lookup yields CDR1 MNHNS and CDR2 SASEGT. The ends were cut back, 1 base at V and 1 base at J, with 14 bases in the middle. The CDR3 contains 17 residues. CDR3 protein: CASSEERIQVSNQPQHF. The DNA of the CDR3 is TGTGCCAGCAGTGAAGAGCGGATACAGGTCAGCAATCAGCCCCAGCATTTT.

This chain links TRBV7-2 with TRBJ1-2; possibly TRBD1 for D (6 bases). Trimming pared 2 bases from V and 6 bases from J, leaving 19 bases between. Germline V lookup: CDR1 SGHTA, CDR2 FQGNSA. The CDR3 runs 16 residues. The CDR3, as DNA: TGTGCCAGCAGCTTACGCTTCCAACAGGGCCCTGATGGCTACACCTTC. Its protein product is CASSLRFQQGPDGYTF.

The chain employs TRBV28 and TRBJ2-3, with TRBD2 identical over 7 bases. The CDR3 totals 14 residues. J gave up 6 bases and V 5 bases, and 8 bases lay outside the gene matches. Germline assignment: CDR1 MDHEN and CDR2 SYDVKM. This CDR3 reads CASSPPGGFDTQYF. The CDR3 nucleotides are TGTGCCAGCAGTCCACCGGGAGGCTTCGATACGCAGTATTTT.

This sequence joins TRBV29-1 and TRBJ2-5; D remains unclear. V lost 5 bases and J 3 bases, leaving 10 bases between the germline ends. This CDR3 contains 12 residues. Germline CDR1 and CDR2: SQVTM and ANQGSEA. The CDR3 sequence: CSVLRQKETQYF. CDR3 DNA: TGCAGCGTTTTAAGGCAAAAAGAGACCCAGTACTTC.

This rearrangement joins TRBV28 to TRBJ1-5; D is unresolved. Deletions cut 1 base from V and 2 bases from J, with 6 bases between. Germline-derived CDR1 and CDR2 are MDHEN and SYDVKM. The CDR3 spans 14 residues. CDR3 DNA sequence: TGTGCCAGCAGTTTATTTGGAGGCAATCAGCCCCAGCATTTT. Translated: CASSLFGGNQPQHF.

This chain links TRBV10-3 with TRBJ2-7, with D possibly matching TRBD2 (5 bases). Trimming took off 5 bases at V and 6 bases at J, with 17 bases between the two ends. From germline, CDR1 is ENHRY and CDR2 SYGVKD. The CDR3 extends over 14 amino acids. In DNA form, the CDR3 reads TGTGCCATCAGTCTGGACCGGACTGTACTCGAGCAGTACTTC. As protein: CAISLDRTVLEQYF.

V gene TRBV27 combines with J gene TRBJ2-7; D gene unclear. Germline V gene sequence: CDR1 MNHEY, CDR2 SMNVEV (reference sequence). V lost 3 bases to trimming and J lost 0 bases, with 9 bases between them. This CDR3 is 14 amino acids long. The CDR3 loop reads CASSLGGDSYEQYF. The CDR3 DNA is TGTGCCAGCAGTTTGGGCGGAGACTCCTACGAGCAGTACTTC.

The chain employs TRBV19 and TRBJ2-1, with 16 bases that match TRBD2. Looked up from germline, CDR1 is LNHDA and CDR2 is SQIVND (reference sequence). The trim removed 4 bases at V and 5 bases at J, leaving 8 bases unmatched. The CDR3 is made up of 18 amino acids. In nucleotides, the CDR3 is TGTGCCAGTAGTAGAGGGACTAGCGGGAGGGCCGTAGACAATGAGCAGTTCTTC. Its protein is CASSRGTSGRAVDNEQFF.

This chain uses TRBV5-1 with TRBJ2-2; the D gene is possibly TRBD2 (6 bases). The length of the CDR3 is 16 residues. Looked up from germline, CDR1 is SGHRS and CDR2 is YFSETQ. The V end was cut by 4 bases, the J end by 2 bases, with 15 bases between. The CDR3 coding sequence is TGCGCCAGCAGCAAGATAGCGGAGATTAACACCGGGGAGCTGTTTTTT. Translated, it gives CASSKIAEINTGELFF.

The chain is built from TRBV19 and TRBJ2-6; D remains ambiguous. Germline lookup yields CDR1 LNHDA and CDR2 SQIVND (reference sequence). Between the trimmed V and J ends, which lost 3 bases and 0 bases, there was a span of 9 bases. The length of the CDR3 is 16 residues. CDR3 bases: TGTGCCAGTAGTATCGAGTCTTTCTCTGGGGCCAACGTCCTGACTTTC. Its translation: CASSIESFSGANVLTF.

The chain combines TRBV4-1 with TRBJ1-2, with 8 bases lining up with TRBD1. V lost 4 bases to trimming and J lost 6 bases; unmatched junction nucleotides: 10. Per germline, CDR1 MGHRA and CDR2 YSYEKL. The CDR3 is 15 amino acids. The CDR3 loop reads CASSPEDRVGNGYTF. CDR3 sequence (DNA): TGCGCCAGCAGCCCAGAGGACAGGGTTGGTAATGGCTACACCTTC.

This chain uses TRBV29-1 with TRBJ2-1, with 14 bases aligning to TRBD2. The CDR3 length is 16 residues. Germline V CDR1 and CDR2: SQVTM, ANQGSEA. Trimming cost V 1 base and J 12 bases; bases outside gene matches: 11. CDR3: CSVEGLAGGPRLVQFF. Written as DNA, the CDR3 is TGCAGCGTTGAAGGACTAGCGGGGGGGCCGAGGCTGGTGCAGTTCTTC.

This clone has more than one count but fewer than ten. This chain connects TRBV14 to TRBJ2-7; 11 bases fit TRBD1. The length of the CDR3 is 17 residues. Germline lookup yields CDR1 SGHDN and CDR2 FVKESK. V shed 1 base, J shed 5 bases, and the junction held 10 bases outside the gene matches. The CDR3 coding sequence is TGTGCCAGCAGCCAAGCGCTCCCGAGGACAGGGGGCGACGAGCAGTACTTC. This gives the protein CASSQALPRTGGDEQYF.

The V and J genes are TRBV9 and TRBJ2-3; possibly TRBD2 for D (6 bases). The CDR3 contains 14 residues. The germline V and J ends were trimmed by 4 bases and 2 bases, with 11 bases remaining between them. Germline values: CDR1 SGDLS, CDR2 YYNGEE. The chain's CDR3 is CASSPGGFTDTQYF. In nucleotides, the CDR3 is TGTGCCAGCAGCCCCGGGGGTTTCACAGATACGCAGTATTTT. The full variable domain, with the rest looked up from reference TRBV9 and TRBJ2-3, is DSGVTQTPKHLITATGQRVTLRCSPRSGDLSVYWYQQSLDQGLQFLIQYYNGEERAKGNILERFSAQQFPDLHSELNLSSLELGDSALYFCASSPGGFTDTQYFGPGTRLTVL.

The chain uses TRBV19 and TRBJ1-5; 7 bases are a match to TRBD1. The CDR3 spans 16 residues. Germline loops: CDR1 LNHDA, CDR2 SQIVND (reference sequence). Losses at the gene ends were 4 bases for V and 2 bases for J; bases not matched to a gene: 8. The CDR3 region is CASSKAGGRGNQPQHF. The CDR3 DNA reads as TGTGCCAGTAGTAAGGCAGGGGGAAGGGGCAATCAGCCCCAGCATTTT.

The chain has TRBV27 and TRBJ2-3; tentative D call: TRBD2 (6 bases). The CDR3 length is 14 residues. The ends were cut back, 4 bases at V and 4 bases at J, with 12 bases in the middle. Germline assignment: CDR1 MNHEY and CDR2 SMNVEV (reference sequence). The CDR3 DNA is TGTGCCAGCAGTTCGATTGCGGGGTCAGATACGCAGTATTTT. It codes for CASSSIAGSDTQYF.

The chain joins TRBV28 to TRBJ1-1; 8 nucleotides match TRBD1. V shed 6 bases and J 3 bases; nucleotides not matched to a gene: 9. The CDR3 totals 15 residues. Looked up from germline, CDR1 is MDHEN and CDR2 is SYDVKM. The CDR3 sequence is CASSLRQGTYTEAFF. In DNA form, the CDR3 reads TGTGCCAGCAGCTTGAGACAGGGGACCTACACTGAAGCTTTCTTT.

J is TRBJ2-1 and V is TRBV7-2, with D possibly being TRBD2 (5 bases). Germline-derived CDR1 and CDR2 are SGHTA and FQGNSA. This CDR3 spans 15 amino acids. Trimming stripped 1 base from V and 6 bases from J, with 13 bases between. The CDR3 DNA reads TGTGCCAGCAGCTTAGTAGGCGGACTGTTCAATGAGCAGTTCTTC. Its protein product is CASSLVGGLFNEQFF. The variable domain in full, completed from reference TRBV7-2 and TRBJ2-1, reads GAGVSQSPSNKVTEKGKDVELRCDPISGHTALYWYRQSLGQGLEFLIYFQGNSAPDKSGLPSDRFSAERTGGSVSTLTIQRTQQEDSAVYLCASSLVGGLFNEQFFGPGTRLTVL.

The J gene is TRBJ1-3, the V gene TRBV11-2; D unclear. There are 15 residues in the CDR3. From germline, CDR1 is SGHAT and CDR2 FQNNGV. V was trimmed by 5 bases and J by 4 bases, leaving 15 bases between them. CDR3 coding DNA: TGTGCCAGCAGCCAGGCCCCCGCGAGGGGAAACACCATATATTTT. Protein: CASSQAPARGNTIYF.